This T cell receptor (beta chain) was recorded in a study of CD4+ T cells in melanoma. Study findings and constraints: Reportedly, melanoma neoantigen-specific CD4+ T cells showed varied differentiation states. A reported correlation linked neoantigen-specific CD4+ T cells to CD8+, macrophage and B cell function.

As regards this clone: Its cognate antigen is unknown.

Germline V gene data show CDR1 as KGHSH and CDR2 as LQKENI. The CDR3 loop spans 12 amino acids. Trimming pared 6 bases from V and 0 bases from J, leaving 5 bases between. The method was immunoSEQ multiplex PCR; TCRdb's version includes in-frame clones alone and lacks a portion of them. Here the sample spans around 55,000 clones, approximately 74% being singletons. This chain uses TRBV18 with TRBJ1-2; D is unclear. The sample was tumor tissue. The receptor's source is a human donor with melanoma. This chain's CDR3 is CASSPANYGYTF. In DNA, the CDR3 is TGTGCCAGCTCCCCAGCTAACTATGGCTACACCTTC.